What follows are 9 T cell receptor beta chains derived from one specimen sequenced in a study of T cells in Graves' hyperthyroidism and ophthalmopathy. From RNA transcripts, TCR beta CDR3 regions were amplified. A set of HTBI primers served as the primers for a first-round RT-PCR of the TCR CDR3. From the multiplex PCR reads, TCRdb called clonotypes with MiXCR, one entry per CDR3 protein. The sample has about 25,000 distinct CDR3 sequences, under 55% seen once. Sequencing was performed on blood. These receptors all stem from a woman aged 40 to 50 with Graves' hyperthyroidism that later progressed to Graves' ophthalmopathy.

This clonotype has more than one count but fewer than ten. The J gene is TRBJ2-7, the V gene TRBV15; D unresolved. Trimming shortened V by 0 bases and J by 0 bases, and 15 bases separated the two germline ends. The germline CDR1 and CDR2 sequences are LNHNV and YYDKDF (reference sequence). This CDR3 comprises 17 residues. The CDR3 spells CATSRDRLRPSSYEQYF. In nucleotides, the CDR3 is TGTGCCACCAGCAGAGATCGCCTAAGGCCTAGCTCCTACGAGCAGTACTTC.

DNA of the CDR3: TGTGCCGGCGATAATGCGCAGGCGAATGAGCAGTTCTTC. Its protein is CAGDNAQANEQFF. The rearrangement links TRBV6-1 to TRBJ2-1; D ambiguous. The CDR3 runs 13 residues. In germline, CDR1 is MNHNS, CDR2 SASEGT. V lost 11 bases and J 7 bases, leaving 18 bases between the germline ends.

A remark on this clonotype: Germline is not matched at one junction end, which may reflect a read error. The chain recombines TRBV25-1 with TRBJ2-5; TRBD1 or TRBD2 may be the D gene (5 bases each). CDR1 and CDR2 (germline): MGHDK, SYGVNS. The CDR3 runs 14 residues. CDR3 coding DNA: TGTACCAGCAGCCTAAGTCAGGGAGAAGAGACCCAGTCCTTC. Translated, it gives CTSSLSQGEETQSF.

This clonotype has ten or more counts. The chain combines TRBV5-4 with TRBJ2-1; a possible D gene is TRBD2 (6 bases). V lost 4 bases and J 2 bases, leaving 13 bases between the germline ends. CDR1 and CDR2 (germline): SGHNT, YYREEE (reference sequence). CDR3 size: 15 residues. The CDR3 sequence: CASSQFSGAYNEQFF. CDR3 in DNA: TGTGCCAGCAGCCAATTCTCGGGGGCCTACAATGAGCAGTTCTTC. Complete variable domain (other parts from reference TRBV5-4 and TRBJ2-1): ETGVTQSPTHLIKTRGQQVTLRCSSQSGHNTVSWYQQALGQGPQFIFQYYREEENGRGNFPPRFSGLQFPNYSSELNVNALELDDSALYLCASSQFSGAYNEQFFGPGTRLTVL.

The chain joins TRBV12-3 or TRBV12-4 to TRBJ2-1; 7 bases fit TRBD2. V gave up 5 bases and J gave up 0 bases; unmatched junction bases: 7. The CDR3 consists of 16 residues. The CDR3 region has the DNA TGTGCCAGCAGTGGGAAGCGGGGAAGCTCCTACAATGAGCAGTTCTTC. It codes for CASSGKRGSSYNEQFF.

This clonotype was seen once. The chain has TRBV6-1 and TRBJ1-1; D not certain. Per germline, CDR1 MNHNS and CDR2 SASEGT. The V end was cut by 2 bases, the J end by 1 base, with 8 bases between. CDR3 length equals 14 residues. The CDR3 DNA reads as TGTGCCAGCAGTGAAAAAATAGAGAACACTGAAGCTTTCTTT. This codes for CASSEKIENTEAFF.

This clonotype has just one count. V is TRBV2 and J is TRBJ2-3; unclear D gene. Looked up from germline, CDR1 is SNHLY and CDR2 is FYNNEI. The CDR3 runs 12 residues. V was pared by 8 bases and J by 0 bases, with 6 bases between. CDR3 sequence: CASRLSTDTQYF. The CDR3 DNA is TGTGCCAGCCGCCTAAGCACAGATACGCAGTATTTT.

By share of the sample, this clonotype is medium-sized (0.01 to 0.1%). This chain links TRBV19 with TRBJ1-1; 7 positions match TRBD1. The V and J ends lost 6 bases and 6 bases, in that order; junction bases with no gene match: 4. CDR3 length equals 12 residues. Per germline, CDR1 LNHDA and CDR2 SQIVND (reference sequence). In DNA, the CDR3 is TGTGCCAGTAGAAACAGGGGCGCTGAAGCTTTCTTT. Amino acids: CASRNRGAEAFF.

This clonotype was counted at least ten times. The CDR3 nucleotides read TGCGCCAGTAGGACAGCCCTGACCGGGGAGCTGTTTTTT. Its translation is CASRTALTGELFF. This chain links TRBV5-1 with TRBJ2-2; perhaps TRBD1 as D (6 bases). The CDR3 sequence is 13 residues long. The germline V gene has CDR1 SGHRS and CDR2 YFSETQ. Trimming cost V 8 bases and J 5 bases, with 13 bases left between them. Full variable domain (outside the CDR3, taken from reference TRBV5-1 and TRBJ2-2): KAGVTQTPRYLIKTRGQQVTLSCSPISGHRSVSWYQQTPGQGLQFLFEYFSETQRNKGNFPGRFSGRQFSNSRSEMNVSTLELGDSALYLCASRTALTGELFFGEGSRLTVL.